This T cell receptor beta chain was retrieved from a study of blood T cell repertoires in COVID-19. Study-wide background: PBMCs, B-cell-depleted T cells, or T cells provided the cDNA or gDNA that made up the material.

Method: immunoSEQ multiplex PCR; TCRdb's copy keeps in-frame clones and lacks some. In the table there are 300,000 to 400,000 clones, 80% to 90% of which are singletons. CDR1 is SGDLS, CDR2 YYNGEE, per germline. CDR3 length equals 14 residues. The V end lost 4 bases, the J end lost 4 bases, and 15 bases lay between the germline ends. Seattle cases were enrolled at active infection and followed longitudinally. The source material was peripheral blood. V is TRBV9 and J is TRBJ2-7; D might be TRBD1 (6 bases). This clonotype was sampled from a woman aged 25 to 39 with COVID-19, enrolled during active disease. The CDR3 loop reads CASSPAGTTYEQYF. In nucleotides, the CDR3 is TGTGCCAGCAGCCCAGCCGGGACAACATACGAGCAGTACTTC. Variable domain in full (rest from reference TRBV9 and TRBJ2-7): DSGVTQTPKHLITATGQRVTLRCSPRSGDLSVYWYQQSLDQGLQFLIQYYNGEERAKGNILERFSAQQFPDLHSELNLSSLELGDSALYFCASSPAGTTYEQYFGPGTRLTVT.